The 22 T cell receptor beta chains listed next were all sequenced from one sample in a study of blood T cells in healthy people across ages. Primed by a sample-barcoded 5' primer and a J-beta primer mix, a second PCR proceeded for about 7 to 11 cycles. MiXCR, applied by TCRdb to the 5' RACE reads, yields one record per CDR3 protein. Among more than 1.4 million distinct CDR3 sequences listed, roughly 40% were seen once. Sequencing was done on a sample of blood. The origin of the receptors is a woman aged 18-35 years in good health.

The CDR3 reads CASSEEGWTGSYNEQFF. As DNA, the CDR3 is TGTGCCAGCAGTGAAGAAGGGTGGACTGGCTCCTACAATGAGCAGTTCTTC. The rearrangement joins TRBV2 to TRBJ2-1, with D tentatively TRBD2 (5 bases). The CDR3 has 17 amino acids. V shed 1 base and J shed 0 bases, with 13 bases lying between them. Germline V gives CDR1 SNHLY, CDR2 FYNNEI.

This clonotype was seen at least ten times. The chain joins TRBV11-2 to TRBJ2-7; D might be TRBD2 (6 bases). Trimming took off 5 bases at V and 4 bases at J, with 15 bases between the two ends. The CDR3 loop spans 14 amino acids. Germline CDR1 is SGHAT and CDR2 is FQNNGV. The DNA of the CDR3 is TGTGCCAGCAGCCCCTTGGGAGGATCTTACGAGCAGTACTTC. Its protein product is CASSPLGGSYEQYF. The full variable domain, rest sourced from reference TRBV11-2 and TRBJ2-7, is EAGVAQSPRYKIIEKRQSVAFWCNPISGHATLYWYQQILGQGPKLLIQFQNNGVVDDSQLPKDRFSAERLKGVDSTLKIQPAKLEDSAVYLCASSPLGGSYEQYFGPGTRLTVT.

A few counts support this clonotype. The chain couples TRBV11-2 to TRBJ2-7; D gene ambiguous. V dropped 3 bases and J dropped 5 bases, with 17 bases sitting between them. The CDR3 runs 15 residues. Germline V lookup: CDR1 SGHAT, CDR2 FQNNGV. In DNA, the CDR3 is TGTGCCAGCAGCTTCTCCGCAAGTACGGACCACGAGCAGTACTTC. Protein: CASSFSASTDHEQYF.

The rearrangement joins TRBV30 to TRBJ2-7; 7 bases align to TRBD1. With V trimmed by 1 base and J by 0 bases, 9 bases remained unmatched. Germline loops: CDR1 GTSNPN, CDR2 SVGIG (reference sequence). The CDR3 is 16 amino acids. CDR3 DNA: TGTGCCTGGAGTGAGAAGGGGGCCTTACGCTCCTACGAGCAGTACTTC. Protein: CAWSEKGALRSYEQYF.

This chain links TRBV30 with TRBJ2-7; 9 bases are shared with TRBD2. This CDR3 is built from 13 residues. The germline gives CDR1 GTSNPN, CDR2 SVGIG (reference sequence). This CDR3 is CARRAGGSYEQYF. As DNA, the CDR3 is TGTGCTCGGAGAGCGGGAGGTTCCTACGAGCAGTACTTC.

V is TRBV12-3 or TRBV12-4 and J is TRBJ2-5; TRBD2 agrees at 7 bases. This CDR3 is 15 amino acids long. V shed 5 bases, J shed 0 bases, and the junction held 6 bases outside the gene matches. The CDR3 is CASSTRGRDQETQYF. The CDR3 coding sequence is TGTGCCAGCAGTACTCGGGGGAGGGACCAAGAGACCCAGTACTTC.

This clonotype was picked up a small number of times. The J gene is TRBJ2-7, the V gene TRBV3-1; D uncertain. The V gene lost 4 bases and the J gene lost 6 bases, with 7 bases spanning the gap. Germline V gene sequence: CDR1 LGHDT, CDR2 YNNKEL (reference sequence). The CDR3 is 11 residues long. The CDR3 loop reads CASSRSIEQYF. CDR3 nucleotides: TGTGCCAGCAGCCGCTCCATCGAGCAGTACTTC.

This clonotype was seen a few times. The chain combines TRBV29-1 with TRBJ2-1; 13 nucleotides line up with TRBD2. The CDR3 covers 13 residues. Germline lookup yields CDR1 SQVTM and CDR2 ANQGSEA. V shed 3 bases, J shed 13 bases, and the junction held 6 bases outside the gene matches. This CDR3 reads CSVETSGGPVQFF. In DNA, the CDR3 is TGCAGCGTTGAGACTAGCGGGGGGCCCGTACAGTTCTTC.

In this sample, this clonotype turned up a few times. The CDR3 loop is CASSADRGPVYGYTF. CDR3 DNA sequence: TGTGCCAGCAGTGCGGACAGGGGGCCTGTCTATGGCTACACCTTC. V gene TRBV25-1 combines with J gene TRBJ1-2, with 11 bases lining up with TRBD1. Germline V gene sequence: CDR1 MGHDK, CDR2 SYGVNS. J was trimmed by 4 bases and V by 4 bases; bases with no gene match: 5. This CDR3 has 15 residues.

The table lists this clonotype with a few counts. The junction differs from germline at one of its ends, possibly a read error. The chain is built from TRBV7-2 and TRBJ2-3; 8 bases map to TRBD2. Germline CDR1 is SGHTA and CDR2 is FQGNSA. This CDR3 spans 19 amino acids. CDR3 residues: CASSPRPRSGIVSTDTQYF. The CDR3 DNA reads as TGTGCCAGCAGCCCTAGACCACGTAGCGGGATAGTAAGCACGGATACGCAGTATTTT.

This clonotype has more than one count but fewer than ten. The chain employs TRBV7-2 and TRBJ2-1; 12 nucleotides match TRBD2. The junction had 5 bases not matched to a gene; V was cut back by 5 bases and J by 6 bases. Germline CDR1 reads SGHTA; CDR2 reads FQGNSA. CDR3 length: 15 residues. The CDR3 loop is CASSAGLAGPNEQFF. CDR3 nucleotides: TGTGCCAGCAGCGCAGGACTAGCGGGACCCAATGAGCAGTTCTTC.

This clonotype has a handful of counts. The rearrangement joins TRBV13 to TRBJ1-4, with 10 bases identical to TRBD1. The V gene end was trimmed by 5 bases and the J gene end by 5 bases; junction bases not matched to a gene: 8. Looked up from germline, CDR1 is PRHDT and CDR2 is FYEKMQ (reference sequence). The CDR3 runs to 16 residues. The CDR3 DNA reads TGTGCCAGCAGCACCGGAGCGGGACAGGGGAATGAAAAACTGTTTTTT. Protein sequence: CASSTGAGQGNEKLFF.

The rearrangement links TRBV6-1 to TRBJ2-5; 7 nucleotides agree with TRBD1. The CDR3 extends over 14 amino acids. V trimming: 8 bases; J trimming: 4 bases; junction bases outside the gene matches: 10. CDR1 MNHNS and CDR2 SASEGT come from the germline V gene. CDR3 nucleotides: TGTGCCAGCGTTCAGGGGGTCCTTACAGAGACCCAGTACTTC. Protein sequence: CASVQGVLTETQYF.

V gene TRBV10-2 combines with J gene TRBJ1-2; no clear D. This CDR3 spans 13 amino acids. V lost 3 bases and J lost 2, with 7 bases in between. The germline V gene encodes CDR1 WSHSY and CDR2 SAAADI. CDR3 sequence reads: CASSDAANYGYTF. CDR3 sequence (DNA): TGCGCCAGCAGTGATGCCGCAAACTATGGCTACACCTTC.

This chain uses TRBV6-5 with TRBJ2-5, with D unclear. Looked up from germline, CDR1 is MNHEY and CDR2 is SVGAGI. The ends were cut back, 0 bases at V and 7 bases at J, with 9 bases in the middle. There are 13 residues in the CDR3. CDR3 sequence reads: CASSYSSAGTQYF. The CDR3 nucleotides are TGTGCCAGCAGTTACTCGAGCGCAGGGACCCAGTACTTC.

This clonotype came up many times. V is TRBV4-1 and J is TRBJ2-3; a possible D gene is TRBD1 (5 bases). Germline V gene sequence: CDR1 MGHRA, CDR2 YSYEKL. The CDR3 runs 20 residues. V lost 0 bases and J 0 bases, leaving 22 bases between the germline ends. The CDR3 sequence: CASSQDLGAGWDPSTDTQYF. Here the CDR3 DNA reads TGCGCCAGCAGCCAAGATCTTGGCGCAGGGTGGGATCCTAGCACAGATACGCAGTATTTT.

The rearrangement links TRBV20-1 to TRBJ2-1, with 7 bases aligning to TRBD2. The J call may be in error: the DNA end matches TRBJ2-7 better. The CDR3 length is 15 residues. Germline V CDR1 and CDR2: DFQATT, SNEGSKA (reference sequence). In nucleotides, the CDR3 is TGCAGTGCTAGATCCCTCGGGGGGTCCTACAATGAGCAGTACTTC. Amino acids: CSARSLGGSYNEQYF.

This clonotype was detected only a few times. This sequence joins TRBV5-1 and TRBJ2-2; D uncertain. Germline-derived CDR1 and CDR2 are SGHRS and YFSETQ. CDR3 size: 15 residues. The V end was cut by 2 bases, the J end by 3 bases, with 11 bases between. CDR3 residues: CASSFSQTYTGELFF. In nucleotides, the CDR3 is TGCGCCAGCAGCTTTTCACAGACTTACACCGGGGAGCTGTTTTTT.

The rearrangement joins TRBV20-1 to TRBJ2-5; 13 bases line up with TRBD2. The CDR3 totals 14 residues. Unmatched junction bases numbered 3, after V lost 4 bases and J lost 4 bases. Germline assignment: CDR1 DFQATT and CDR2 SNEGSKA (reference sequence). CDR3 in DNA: TGCAGTGCTACTGGACTAGCGGGGGCAGAGACCCAGTACTTC. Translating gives CSATGLAGAETQYF.

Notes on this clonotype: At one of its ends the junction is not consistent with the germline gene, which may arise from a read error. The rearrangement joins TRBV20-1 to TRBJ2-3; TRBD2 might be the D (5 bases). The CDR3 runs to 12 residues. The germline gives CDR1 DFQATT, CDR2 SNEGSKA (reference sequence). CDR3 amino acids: CSAIYGKDMQYF. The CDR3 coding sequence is TGCAGTGCGATCTACGGGAAAGATATGCAGTATTTT.

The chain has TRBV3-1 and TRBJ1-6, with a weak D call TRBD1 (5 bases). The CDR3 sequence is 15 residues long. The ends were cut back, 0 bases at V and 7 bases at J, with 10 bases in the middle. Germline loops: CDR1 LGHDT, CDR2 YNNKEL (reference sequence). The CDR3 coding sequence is TGTGCCAGCAGCCAAGATCTCGGGGGGAATTCACCCCTCCACTTT. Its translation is CASSQDLGGNSPLHF.

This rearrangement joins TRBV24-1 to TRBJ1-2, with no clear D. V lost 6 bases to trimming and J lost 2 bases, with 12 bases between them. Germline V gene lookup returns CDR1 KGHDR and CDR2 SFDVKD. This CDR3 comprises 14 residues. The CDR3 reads CATSKAGSNYGYTF. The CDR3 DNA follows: TGTGCCACCAGTAAAGCCGGCTCGAACTATGGCTACACCTTC.